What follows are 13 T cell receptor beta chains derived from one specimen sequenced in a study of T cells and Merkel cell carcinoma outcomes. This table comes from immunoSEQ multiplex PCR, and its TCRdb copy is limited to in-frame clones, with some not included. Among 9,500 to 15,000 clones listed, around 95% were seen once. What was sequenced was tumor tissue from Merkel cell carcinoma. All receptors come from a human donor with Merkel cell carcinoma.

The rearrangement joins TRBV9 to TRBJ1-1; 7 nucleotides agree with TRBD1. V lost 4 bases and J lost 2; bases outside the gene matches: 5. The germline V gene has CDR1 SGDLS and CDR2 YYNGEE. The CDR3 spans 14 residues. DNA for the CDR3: TGTGCCAGCAGCCTTGGGACAGAAAACACTGAAGCTTTCTTT. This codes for CASSLGTENTEAFF.

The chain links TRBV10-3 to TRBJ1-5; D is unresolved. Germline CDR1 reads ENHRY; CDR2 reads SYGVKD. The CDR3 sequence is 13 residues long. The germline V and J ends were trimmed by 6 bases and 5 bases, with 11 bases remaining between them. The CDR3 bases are TGTGCCATCAGGAATCAGGAGGATCAGCCCCAGCATTTT. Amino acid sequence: CAIRNQEDQPQHF.

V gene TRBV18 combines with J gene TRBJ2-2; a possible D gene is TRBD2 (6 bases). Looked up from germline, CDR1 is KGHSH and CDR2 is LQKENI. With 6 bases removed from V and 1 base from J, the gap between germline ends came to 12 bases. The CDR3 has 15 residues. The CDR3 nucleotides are TGTGCCAGCTCTCTCGAGGAGGGGAACACCGGGGAGCTGTTTTTT. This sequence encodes CASSLEEGNTGELFF.

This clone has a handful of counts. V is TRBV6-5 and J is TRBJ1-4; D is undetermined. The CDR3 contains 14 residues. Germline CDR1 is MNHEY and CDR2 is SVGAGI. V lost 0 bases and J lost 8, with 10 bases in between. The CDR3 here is CASSYSTLGEKLFF. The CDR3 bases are TGTGCCAGCAGTTACTCGACCCTAGGGGAAAAACTGTTTTTT.

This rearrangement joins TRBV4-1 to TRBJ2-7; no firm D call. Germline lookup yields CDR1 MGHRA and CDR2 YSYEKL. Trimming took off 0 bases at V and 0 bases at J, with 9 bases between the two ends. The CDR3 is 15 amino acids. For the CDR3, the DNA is TGCGCCAGCAGCCAAGATCAGATAAACTCCTACGAGCAGTACTTC. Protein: CASSQDQINSYEQYF.

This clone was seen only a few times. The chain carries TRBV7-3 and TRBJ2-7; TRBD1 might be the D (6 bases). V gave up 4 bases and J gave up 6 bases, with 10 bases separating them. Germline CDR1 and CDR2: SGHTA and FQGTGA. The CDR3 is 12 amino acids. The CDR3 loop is CASSSGQSEQYF. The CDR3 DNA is TGTGCCAGCAGCTCAGGACAGTCCGAGCAGTACTTC.

The CDR3 DNA reads as TGTGCCAGCAGTGAAGAGAAAGTCACCACGCAGTATTTT. Translating it yields CASSEEKVTTQYF. The chain carries TRBV6-1 and TRBJ2-3, with no clear D. The CDR3 is 13 residues long. Per the germline V gene, CDR1 is MNHNS and CDR2 is SASEGT. V lost 1 base to trimming and J lost 9 bases, with 11 bases between them.

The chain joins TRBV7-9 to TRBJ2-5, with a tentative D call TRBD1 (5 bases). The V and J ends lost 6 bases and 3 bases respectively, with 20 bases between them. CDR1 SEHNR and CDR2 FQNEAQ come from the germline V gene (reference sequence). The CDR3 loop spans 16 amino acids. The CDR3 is CASSPLGATGKETQYF. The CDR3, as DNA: TGTGCCAGCAGTCCCCTTGGGGCCACAGGTAAAGAGACCCAGTACTTC.

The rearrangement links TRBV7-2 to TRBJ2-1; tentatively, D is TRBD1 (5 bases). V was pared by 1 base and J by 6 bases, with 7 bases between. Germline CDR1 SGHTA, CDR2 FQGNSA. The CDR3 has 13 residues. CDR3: CASSLGQFNEQFF. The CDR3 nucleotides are TGTGCCAGCAGCTTAGGACAGTTCAATGAGCAGTTCTTC.

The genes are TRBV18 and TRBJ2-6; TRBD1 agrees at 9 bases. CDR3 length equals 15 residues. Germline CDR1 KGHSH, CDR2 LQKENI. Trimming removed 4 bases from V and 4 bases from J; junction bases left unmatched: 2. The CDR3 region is CASSRDRVGANVLTF. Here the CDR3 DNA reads TGTGCCAGCTCACGGGACAGGGTGGGGGCCAACGTCCTGACTTTC.

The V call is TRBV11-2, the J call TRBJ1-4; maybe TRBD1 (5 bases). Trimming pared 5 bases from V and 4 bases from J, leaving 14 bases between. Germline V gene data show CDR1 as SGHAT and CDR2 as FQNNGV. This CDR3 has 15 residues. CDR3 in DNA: TGTGCCAGCAGCACGACCGGGACGGTTAATGAAAAACTGTTTTTT. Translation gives CASSTTGTVNEKLFF.

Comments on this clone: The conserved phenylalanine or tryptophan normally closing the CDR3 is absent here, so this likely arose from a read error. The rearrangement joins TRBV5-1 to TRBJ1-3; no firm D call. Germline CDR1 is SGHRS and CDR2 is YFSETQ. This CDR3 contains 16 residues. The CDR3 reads CASSLEGIVSGNTIYV. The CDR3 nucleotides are TGCGCCAGCAGCTTGGAAGGTATAGTCTCTGGAAATACCATATATGTT.

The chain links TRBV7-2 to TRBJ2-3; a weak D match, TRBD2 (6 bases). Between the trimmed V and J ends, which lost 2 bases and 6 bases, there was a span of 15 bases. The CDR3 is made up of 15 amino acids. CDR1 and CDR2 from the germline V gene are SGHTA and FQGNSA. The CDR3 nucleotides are TGTGCCAGCAGCTTAAATCTCCCGGGAGCCGATACGCAGTATTTT. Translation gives CASSLNLPGADTQYF.